This note documents a single T cell receptor (beta chain) sequence. Antigen specificity is unknown. The data were obtained in a study of T-cell memory formation after mild COVID-19. Study-wide findings and caveats: Researchers report contracting CD4+ clones mostly in CM and EM, with CD8+ clones in EMRA. Later expanders leaned CD4+, whereas day 15 to 85 contracting clones were balanced CD4/CD8.

Germline V gene lookup returns CDR1 SEHNR and CDR2 FQNEAQ (reference sequence). The CDR3 totals 13 residues. Unmatched junction bases numbered 6, after V lost 5 bases and J lost 6 bases. TCRdb re-called the 5' RACE reads through MiXCR, storing one row per CDR3 protein. Of about 190,000 distinct CDR3 sequences in the sample, 10% were seen once. The chain recombines TRBV7-9 with TRBJ2-7, with 8 bases identical to TRBD2. What was sequenced was PBMCs or a T cell subset sorted from them (not recorded which). The clonotype was recovered from a man aged 18 to 29 who had mild COVID-19 (a few samples of this study predate the infection). Cell type and time point are not known. The CDR3 DNA sequence: TGTGCCAGCAGCCCCCGGGAGGGCGGCGAGCAGTACTTC. Translated: CASSPREGGEQYF.